This T cell receptor beta chain came from a study of blood T cell repertoires in COVID-19. Looking at the study overall: Italy, Spain and the United States were the sources of the convalescent and acute COVID-19 samples. The cDNA or gDNA used as material had been derived from T cells, B-cell-depleted T cells, or PBMCs.

Per germline, CDR1 MDHEN and CDR2 SYDVKM. Trimming took 9 bases from V and 5 from J; bases not matched to a gene: 5. The CDR3 extends over 12 amino acids. Repertoires were generated with immunoSEQ multiplex PCR, while TCRdb's copy carries only in-frame clones and drops some. This table has some 130,000 clones, under 80% appearing once. The chain recombines TRBV28 with TRBJ1-1, with 8 bases aligning to TRBD1. This receptor was identified in a man at least 80 years old with acute or convalescent COVID-19. Sequencing input: peripheral blood. The CDR3: CASTRGRTEAFF. CDR3 bases: TGTGCCAGTACCAGGGGGCGGACTGAAGCTTTCTTT.